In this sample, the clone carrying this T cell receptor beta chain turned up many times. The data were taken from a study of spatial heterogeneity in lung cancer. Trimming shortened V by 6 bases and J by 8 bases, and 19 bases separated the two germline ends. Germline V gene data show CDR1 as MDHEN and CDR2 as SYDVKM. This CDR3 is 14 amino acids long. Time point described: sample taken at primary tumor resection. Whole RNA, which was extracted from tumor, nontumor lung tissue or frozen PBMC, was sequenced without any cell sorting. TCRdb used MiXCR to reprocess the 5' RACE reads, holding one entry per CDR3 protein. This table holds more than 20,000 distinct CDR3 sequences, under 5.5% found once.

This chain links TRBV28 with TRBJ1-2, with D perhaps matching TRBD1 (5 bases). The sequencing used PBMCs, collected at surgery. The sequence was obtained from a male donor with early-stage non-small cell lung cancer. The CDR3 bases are TGTGCCAGCAGCCCGGACGTAGGGACGGGCGGCTACACCTTC. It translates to CASSPDVGTGGYTF.